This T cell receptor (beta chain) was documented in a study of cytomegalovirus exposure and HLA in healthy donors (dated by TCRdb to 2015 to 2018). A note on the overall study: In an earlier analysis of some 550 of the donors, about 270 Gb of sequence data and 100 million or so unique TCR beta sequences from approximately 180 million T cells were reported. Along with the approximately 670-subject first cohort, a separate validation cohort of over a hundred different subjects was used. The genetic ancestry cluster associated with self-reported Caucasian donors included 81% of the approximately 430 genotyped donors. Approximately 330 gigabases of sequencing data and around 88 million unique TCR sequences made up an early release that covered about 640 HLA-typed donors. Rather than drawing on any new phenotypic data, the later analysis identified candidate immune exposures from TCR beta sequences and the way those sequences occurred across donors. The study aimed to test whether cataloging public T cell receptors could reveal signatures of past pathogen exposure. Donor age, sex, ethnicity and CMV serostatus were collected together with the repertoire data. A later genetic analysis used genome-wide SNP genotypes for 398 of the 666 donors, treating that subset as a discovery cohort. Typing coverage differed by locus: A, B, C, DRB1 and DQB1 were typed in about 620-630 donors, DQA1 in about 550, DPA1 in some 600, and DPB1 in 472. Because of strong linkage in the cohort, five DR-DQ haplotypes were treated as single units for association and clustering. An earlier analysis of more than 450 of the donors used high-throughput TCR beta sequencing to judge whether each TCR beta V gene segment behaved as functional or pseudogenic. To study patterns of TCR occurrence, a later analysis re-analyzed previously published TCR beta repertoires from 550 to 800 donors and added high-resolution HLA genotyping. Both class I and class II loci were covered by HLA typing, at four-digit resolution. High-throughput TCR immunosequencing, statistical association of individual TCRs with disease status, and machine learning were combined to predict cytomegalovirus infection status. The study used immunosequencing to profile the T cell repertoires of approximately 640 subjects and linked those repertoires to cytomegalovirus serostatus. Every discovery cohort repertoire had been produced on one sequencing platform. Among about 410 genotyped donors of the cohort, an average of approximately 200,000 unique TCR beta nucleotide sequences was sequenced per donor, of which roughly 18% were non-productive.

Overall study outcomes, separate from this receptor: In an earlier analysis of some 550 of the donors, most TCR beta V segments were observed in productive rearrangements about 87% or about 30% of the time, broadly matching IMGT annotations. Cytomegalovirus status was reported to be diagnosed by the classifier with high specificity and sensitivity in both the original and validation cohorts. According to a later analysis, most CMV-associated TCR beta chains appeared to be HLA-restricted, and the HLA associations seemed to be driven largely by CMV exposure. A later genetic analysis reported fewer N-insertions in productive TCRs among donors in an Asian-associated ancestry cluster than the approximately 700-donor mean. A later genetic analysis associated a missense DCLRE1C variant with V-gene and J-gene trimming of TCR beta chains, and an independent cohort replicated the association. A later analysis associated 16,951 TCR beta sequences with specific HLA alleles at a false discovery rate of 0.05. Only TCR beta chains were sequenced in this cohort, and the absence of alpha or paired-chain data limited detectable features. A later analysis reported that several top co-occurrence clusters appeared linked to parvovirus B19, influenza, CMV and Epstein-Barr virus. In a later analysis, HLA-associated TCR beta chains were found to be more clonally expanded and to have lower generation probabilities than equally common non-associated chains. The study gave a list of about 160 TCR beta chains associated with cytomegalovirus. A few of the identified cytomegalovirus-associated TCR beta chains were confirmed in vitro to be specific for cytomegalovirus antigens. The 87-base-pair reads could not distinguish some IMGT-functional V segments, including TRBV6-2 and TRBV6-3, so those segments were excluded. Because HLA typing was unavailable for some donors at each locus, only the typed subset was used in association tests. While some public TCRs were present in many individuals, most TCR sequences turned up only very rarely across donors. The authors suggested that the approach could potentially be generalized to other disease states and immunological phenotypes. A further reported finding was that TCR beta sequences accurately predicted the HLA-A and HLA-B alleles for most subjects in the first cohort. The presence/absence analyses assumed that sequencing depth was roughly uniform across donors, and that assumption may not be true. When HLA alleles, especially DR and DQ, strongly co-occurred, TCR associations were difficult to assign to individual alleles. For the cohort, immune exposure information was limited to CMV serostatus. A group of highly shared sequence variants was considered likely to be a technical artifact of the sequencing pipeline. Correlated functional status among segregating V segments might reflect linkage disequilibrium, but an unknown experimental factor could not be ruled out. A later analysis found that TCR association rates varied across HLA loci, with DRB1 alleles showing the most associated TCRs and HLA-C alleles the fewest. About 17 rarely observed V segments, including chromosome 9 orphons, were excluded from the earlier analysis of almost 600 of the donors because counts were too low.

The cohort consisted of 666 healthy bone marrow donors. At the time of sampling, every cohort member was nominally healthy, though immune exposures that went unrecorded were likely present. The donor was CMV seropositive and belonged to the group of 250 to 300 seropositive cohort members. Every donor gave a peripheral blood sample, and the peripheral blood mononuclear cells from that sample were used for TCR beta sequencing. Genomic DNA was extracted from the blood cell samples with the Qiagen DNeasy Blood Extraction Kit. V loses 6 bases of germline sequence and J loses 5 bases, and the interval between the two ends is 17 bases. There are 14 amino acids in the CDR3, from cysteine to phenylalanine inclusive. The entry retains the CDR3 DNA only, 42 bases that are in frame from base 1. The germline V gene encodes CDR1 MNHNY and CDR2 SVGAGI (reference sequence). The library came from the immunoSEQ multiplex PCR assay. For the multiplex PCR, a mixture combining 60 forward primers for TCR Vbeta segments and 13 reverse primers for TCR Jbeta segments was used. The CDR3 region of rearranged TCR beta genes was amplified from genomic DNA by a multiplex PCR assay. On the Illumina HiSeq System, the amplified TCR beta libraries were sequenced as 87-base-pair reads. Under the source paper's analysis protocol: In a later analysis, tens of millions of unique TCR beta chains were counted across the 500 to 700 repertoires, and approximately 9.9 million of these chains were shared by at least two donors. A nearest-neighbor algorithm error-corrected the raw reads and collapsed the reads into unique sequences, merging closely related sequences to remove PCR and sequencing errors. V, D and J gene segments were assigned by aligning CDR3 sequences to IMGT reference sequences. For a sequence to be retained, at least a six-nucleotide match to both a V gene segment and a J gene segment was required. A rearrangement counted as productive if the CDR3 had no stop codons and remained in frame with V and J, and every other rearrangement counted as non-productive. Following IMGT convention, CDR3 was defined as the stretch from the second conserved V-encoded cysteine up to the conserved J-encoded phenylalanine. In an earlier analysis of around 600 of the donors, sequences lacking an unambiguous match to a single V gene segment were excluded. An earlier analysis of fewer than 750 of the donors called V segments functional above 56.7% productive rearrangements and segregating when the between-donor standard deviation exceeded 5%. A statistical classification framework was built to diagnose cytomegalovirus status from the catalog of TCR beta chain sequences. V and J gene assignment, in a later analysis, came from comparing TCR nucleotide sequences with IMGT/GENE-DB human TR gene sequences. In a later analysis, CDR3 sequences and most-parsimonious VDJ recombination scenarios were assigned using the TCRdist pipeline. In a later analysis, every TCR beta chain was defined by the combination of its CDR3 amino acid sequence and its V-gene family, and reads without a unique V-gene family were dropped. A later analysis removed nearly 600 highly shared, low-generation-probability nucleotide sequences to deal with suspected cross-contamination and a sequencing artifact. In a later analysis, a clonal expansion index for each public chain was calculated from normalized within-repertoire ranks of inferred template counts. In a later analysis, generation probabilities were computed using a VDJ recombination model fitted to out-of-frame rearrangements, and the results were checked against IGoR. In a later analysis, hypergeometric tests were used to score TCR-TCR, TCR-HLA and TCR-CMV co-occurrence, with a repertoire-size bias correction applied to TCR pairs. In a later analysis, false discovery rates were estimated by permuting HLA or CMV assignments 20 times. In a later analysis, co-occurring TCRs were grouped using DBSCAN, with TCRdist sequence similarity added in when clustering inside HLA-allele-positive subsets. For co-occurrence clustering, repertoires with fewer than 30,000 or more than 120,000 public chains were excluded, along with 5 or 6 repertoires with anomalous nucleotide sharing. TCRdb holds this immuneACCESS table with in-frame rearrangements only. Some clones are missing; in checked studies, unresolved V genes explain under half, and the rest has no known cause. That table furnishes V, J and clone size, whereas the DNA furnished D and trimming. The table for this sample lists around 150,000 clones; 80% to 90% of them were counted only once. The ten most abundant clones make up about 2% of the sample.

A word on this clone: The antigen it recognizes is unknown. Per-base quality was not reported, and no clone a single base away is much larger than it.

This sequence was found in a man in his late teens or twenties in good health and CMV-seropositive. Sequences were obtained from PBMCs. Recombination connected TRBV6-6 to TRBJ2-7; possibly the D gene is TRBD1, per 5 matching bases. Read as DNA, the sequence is TGTGCCAGCAGGGGGCAGGGCCTCCCCCACGAGCAGTACTTC. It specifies CASRGQGLPHEQYF.